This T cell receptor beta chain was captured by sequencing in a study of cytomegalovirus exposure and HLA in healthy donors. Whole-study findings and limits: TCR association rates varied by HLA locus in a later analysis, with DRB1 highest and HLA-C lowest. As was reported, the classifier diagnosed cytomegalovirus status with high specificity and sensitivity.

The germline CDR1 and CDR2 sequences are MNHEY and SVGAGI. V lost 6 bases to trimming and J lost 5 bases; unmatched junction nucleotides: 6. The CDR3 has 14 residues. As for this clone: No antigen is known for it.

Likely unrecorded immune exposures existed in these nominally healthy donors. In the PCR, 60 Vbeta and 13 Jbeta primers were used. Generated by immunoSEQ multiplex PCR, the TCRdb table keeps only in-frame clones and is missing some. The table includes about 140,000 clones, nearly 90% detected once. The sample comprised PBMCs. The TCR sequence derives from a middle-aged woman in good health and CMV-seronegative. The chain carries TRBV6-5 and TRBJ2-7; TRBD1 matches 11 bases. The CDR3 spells CASRNGQGANEQYF. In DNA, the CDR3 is TGTGCCAGCAGAAACGGACAGGGGGCTAACGAGCAGTACTTC.